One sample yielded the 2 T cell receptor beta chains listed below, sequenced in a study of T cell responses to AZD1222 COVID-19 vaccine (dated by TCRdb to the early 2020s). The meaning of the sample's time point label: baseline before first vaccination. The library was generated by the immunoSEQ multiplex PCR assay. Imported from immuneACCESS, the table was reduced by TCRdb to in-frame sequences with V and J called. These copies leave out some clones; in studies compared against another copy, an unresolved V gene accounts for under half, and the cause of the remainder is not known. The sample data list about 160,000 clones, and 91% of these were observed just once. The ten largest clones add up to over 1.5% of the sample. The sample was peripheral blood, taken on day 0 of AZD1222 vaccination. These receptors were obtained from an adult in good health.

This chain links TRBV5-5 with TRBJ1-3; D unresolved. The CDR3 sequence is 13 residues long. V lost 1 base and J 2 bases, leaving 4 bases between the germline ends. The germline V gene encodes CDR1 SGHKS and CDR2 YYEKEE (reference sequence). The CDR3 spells CASSLSAGNTIYF. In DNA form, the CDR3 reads TGTGCCAGCAGCTTGTCGGCTGGAAACACCATATATTTT.

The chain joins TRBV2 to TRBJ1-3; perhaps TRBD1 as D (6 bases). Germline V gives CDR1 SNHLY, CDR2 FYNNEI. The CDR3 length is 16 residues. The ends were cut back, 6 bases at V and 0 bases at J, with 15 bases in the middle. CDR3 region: CASSSWGQSSGNTIYF. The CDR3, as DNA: TGTGCCAGCAGCTCTTGGGGACAAAGCTCTGGAAACACCATATATTTT.